One and the same sample provided the 28 T cell receptor beta chains below, sequenced in a study of blood T cell repertoires in COVID-19. Sequencing was performed with immunoSEQ multiplex PCR; in TCRdb, only in-frame clones are kept and a portion is missing. The table shows 200,000 to 250,000 clones, with roughly four fifths occurring only once. The material sequenced was peripheral blood. The receptors shown here come from a woman between 40 and 50 years old with acute or convalescent COVID-19.

This CDR3 is CATSPSLAGFQETQYF. CDR3 DNA: TGTGCCACCAGCCCGAGTCTAGCGGGATTCCAAGAGACCCAGTACTTC. The chain employs TRBV24-1 and TRBJ2-5; 9 bases are a match to TRBD2. The CDR3 is made up of 16 amino acids. V trimming: 7 bases; J trimming: 1 base; junction bases outside the gene matches: 9. Per the germline V gene, CDR1 is KGHDR and CDR2 is SFDVKD.

V usage is TRBV19 and J usage is TRBJ2-1; D gene uncertain. This CDR3 spans 14 amino acids. Per the germline V gene, CDR1 is LNHDA and CDR2 is SQIVND (reference sequence). V shed 1 base and J shed 3 bases, with 7 bases lying between them. The CDR3 sequence: CASSIGRSYNEQFF. The CDR3 nucleotides read TGTGCCAGTAGTATAGGTAGAAGCTACAATGAGCAGTTCTTC.

The chain combines TRBV30 with TRBJ2-3, with 15 nucleotides matching TRBD2. There are 16 residues in the CDR3. The V and J ends lost 5 bases and 6 bases, in that order; junction bases with no gene match: 9. CDR1 is GTSNPN, CDR2 SVGIG, per germline (reference sequence). CDR3: CAWGRGLAGGGDTQYF. The CDR3 region has the DNA TGTGCCTGGGGCAGGGGACTAGCGGGGGGAGGTGATACGCAGTATTTT.

The chain has TRBV11-2 and TRBJ2-7; 10 bases align to TRBD2. This CDR3 comprises 17 residues. Trimming removed 1 base from V and 3 bases from J; junction bases left unmatched: 9. Germline CDR1 and CDR2: SGHAT and FQNNGV. The CDR3 protein is CASSLVASGSEGYEQYF. The CDR3 DNA reads as TGTGCCAGCAGCTTAGTGGCTAGCGGGAGTGAGGGCTACGAGCAGTACTTC.

The chain has TRBV11-2 and TRBJ2-1, with TRBD2 matching over 14 bases. The CDR3 length is 15 residues. The ends lost 5 bases at V and 8 bases at J; junction bases unmatched: 5. The germline V gene has CDR1 SGHAT and CDR2 FQNNGV. The CDR3 DNA sequence: TGTGCCAGCAGCCCGGGACTAGCGGGAGTGGATGAGCAGTTCTTC. Protein: CASSPGLAGVDEQFF. Full variable domain (missing parts from reference TRBV11-2 and TRBJ2-1): EAGVAQSPRYKIIEKRQSVAFWCNPISGHATLYWYQQILGQGPKLLIQFQNNGVVDDSQLPKDRFSAERLKGVDSTLKIQPAKLEDSAVYLCASSPGLAGVDEQFFGPGTRLTVL.

This clone was observed a single time. The chain recombines TRBV6-5 with TRBJ1-2; D perhaps matches TRBD1 (6 bases). The germline V gene encodes CDR1 MNHEY and CDR2 SVGAGI. The germline V and J ends were trimmed by 4 bases and 6 bases, with 15 bases remaining between them. This CDR3 has 14 amino acids. The CDR3 here is CASSFAGDPNGYTF. The DNA for the CDR3 is TGTGCCAGCAGTTTTGCAGGGGATCCTAATGGCTACACCTTC.

This chain links TRBV3-1 (or the pseudogene TRBV3-2) with TRBJ2-3; the match to TRBD2 covers 9 bases. V trimming: 0 bases; J trimming: 6 bases; junction bases outside the gene matches: 10. There are 17 residues in the CDR3. Per germline, CDR1 LGHDT and CDR2 YNNKEL (reference sequence). Here the CDR3 reads CASSQDLAGVRRDTQYF. As DNA, the CDR3 is TGTGCCAGCAGCCAAGATTTAGCGGGAGTTCGGAGGGATACGCAGTATTTT.

V is TRBV24-1 and J is TRBJ2-7; possibly TRBD2 for D (5 bases). Germline lookup yields CDR1 KGHDR and CDR2 SFDVKD. Trimming stripped 5 bases from V and 0 bases from J, with 16 bases between. This CDR3 is built from 16 residues. The CDR3 bases are TGTGCCACCAGTGGTGGGGATGGGAGTAGCTCCTACGAGCAGTACTTC. It specifies CATSGGDGSSSYEQYF.

The table lists this clone with a count of one. J is TRBJ2-1 and V is TRBV4-1, with 8 nucleotides matching TRBD2. V was pared by 4 bases and J by 4 bases, with 9 bases of the junction left unmatched. Germline V gene data show CDR1 as MGHRA and CDR2 as YSYEKL. CDR3 length: 16 residues. CDR3 sequence: CASSPRLAGAYNEQFF. CDR3 in DNA: TGCGCCAGCAGCCCCCGCCTAGCGGGTGCATACAATGAGCAGTTCTTC.

The chain employs TRBV5-1 and TRBJ2-7, with 10 nucleotides matching TRBD1. The J segment lost 3 bases and the V segment lost 4 bases, leaving 7 bases of the junction unmatched. This CDR3 is 15 amino acids long. Germline lookup yields CDR1 SGHRS and CDR2 YFSETQ. The CDR3 DNA reads as TGCGCCAGCAGCGGGTCCGGGACAGGGGACTACGAGCAGTACTTC. This translates into CASSGSGTGDYEQYF.

Concerning this clone: A single base separates this from a much larger clone, so it may be a read error. The chain joins TRBV21-1 to TRBJ1-2. TRBV21-1 is marked as a pseudogene. This CDR3 is 13 amino acids long. The CDR3: CASSNRGGYGYTF. The CDR3 DNA is TGTGCCAGCAGCAACCGGGGGGGCTATGGCTACACCTTC.

V is TRBV9 and J is TRBJ2-3, with D perhaps matching TRBD2 (6 bases). V was trimmed by 1 base and J by 4 bases, leaving 22 bases between them. Germline CDR1 is SGDLS and CDR2 is YYNGEE. This CDR3 region has 18 residues. CDR3 residues: CASSVRMGRVGSADTQYF. The CDR3 bases are TGTGCCAGCAGCGTAAGGATGGGTCGCGTCGGGAGCGCAGATACGCAGTATTTT.

The chain has TRBV23-1 and TRBJ1-2; the D gene is possibly TRBD1 (6 bases). TRBV23-1 is an ORF, and what it does is uncertain. This CDR3 has 14 residues. V dropped 1 base and J dropped 3 bases, with 9 bases sitting between them. The chain's CDR3 is CASSQWQGYYGYTF. The CDR3 DNA reads TGCGCCAGCAGTCAATGGCAGGGGTACTATGGCTACACCTTC.

The gene calls are TRBV5-4 and TRBJ2-2, with TRBD2 matching 8 bases. CDR1 is SGHNT and CDR2 is YYREEE in the germline V gene (reference sequence). CDR3 size: 17 residues. V trimming: 1 base; J trimming: 0 bases; junction bases outside the gene matches: 5. The CDR3 loop is CASSLPGGAANTGELFF. As DNA, the CDR3 is TGTGCCAGCAGCTTGCCGGGGGGGGCGGCGAACACCGGGGAGCTGTTTTTT.

This chain joins TRBV15 and TRBJ2-7; no clear D. Looked up from germline, CDR1 is LNHNV and CDR2 is YYDKDF (reference sequence). The ends were cut back, 3 bases at V and 3 bases at J, with 3 bases in the middle. The CDR3 extends over 11 amino acids. In DNA, the CDR3 is TGTGCCACCAGCAGTAACTACGAGCAGTACTTC. As protein: CATSSNYEQYF.

This chain joins TRBV27 and TRBJ1-5, with D tentatively TRBD1 (5 bases). The germline CDR1 and CDR2 sequences are MNHEY and SMNVEV (reference sequence). CDR3 size: 13 residues. Trimming removed 3 bases from V and 6 bases from J, with 9 bases in between. The CDR3 DNA is TGTGCCAGCAGTTTTGGGGCGGCTCAGCCCCAGCATTTT. Residues: CASSFGAAQPQHF.

The rearrangement joins TRBV14 to TRBJ2-1; possibly TRBD1 for D (6 bases). The CDR3 loop spans 19 amino acids. Trimming removed 0 bases from V and 3 bases from J, with 21 bases in between. CDR1 and CDR2 (germline): SGHDN, FVKESK. In DNA form, the CDR3 reads TGTGCCAGCAGCCAAGAGGAGATGATCCCGGACAGCTTCTACAATGAGCAGTTCTTC. It codes for CASSQEEMIPDSFYNEQFF.

The chain is built from TRBV2 and TRBJ1-1; 8 positions match TRBD1. Germline lookup yields CDR1 SNHLY and CDR2 FYNNEI. With 6 bases clipped from V and 4 bases from J, the junction kept 4 bases outside the gene matches. CDR3 length equals 13 residues. The CDR3: CASRADRGTEAFF. CDR3 nucleotide sequence: TGTGCCAGCAGGGCCGACAGGGGCACTGAAGCTTTCTTT.

The CDR3 DNA reads as TGTGCCAGCAGCTTAGGGTTCTCAGCTAACTATGGCTACACCTTC. Translating gives CASSLGFSANYGYTF. The gene calls are TRBV7-9 and TRBJ1-2; unclear D gene. There are 15 residues in the CDR3. CDR1 is SEHNR, CDR2 FQNEAQ, per germline (reference sequence). The V gene lost 1 base and the J gene lost 0 bases, with 9 bases spanning the gap.

The chain combines TRBV5-1 with TRBJ2-1, with TRBD2 identical over 7 bases. V lost 4 bases, J lost 2 bases, and 6 bases stayed unmatched. CDR1 and CDR2 (germline): SGHRS, YFSETQ. CDR3 length: 15 residues. The DNA for the CDR3 is TGCGCCAGCAGCGCAGGCGGGGGAGCCTACAATGAGCAGTTCTTC. Its translation: CASSAGGGAYNEQFF.

CDR3 DNA: TGTGCCAGCAGCTTCCTTTCAATTAGCGGGAGTGGGGCAGATACGCAGTATTTT. Its translation: CASSFLSISGSGADTQYF. The chain couples TRBV7-2 to TRBJ2-3, with 9 nucleotides matching TRBD2. Germline V CDR1 and CDR2: SGHTA, FQGNSA. This CDR3 region has 18 residues. V gave up 3 bases and J gave up 4 bases; unmatched junction bases: 14. Complete variable domain (other parts from reference TRBV7-2 and TRBJ2-3): GAGVSQSPSNKVTEKGKDVELRCDPISGHTALYWYRQSLGQGLEFLIYFQGNSAPDKSGLPSDRFSAERTGGSVSTLTIQRTQQEDSAVYLCASSFLSISGSGADTQYFGPGTRLTVL.

This clone was seen only a few times. V is TRBV15 and J is TRBJ2-3, with 7 bases that match TRBD2. Trimming cost V 5 bases and J 4 bases; bases outside gene matches: 15. The CDR3 runs 17 residues. Germline values: CDR1 LNHNV, CDR2 YYDKDF (reference sequence). CDR3: CATSSRVLPGGSDTQYF. DNA for the CDR3: TGTGCCACCAGCTCCCGAGTACTCCCCGGGGGGTCAGATACGCAGTATTTT.

The gene calls are TRBV12-3 or TRBV12-4 and TRBJ2-2; D gene unclear. The V gene lost 6 bases and the J gene lost 7 bases, with 12 bases spanning the gap. CDR3 size: 13 residues. DNA for the CDR3: TGTGCCAGCAGGCGCGACTCCCACGGGGAGCTGTTTTTT. As protein: CASRRDSHGELFF.

The V call is TRBV4-2, the J call TRBJ2-1; 12 bases are a match to TRBD2. Germline V lookup: CDR1 LGHNA, CDR2 YNFKEQ. V was clipped by 2 bases and J by 9 bases; unmatched bases: 5. This CDR3 is built from 15 residues. The CDR3 loop is CASSQSSGRGVEQFF. CDR3 nucleotides: TGTGCCAGCAGCCAATCTAGCGGGAGGGGGGTTGAGCAGTTCTTC.

The rearrangement links TRBV3-1 (or the pseudogene TRBV3-2) to TRBJ1-3; a possible D gene is TRBD1 (5 bases). The CDR3 runs 16 residues. Germline assignment: CDR1 LGHDT and CDR2 YNNKEL (reference sequence). With 5 bases removed from V and 2 bases from J, the gap between germline ends came to 16 bases. Here the CDR3 reads CASSAGRGLAGNTIYF. The CDR3 coding sequence is TGTGCCAGCAGCGCGGGACGGGGACTTGCTGGAAACACCATATATTTT.

This sequence joins TRBV6-5 and TRBJ1-6; 7 positions agree with TRBD1. Germline CDR1 is MNHEY and CDR2 is SVGAGI. V gave up 5 bases and J gave up 5 bases; unmatched junction bases: 3. CDR3 length: 14 residues. CDR3 nucleotides: TGTGCCAGCAGTCACCAGGGGGATAATTCACCCCTCCACTTT. Amino acid sequence: CASSHQGDNSPLHF.

The chain uses TRBV13 and TRBJ2-7, with 10 bases aligning to TRBD1. J was trimmed by 4 bases and V by 8 bases; bases with no gene match: 11. This CDR3 contains 15 residues. Germline CDR1 and CDR2: PRHDT and FYEKMQ (reference sequence). The CDR3 spells CASRKWTGGTYEQYF. CDR3 nucleotide sequence: TGTGCCAGCCGCAAATGGACAGGGGGTACTTACGAGCAGTACTTC.

The chain links TRBV13 to TRBJ2-3, with D tentatively TRBD1 (5 bases). This CDR3 is built from 15 residues. V dropped 2 bases and J dropped 2 bases, with 11 bases sitting between them. Germline V CDR1 and CDR2: PRHDT, FYEKMQ (reference sequence). As DNA, the CDR3 is TGTGCCAGCAGCTTAACCCAGGGATACACAGATACGCAGTATTTT. Amino acid sequence: CASSLTQGYTDTQYF.